This record concerns one TCR beta chain sequence. This entry belongs to a study of monozygotic twins with inflammatory bowel disease. The CDR3 totals 16 residues. Germline lookup yields CDR1 KGHSH and CDR2 LQKENI. UMIs that included a 6-nucleotide sample barcode were added by template switching, which took place during cDNA synthesis. TCRdb re-called the 5' RACE reads and gives one entry per CDR3 protein, without DNA. The record lists some 440,000 distinct CDR3 sequences, of which the ten most abundant hold about 2.2%. This clonotype originated in a human donor with ulcerative colitis or Crohn's disease, or a healthy co-twin of an affected twin (not recorded which). The material sequenced was blood. The gene calls are TRBV18 and TRBJ1-5; the D gene TCRdb calls, TRBD1, cannot be checked with no DNA. The CDR3 region is CASSPRQGGRDQPQHF.